This record looks at one TCR beta chain sequence and its context. Antigen: not known. J was trimmed by 5 bases and V by 3 bases; bases with no gene match: 5. The germline CDR1 and CDR2 sequences are SGHRS and YFSETQ. The CDR3 spans 16 residues. This sample was taken from a study of CD4+ T cells in melanoma. The data were produced by immunoSEQ multiplex PCR, yet TCRdb's version contains in-frame clones alone and is incomplete. The sample consists of around 100,000 clones, over 80% of them appearing once. General study points: A reported correlation linked neoantigen-specific CD4+ T cells to CD8+, macrophage and B cell function.

This sequence was found in a human donor with melanoma. V usage is TRBV5-1 and J usage is TRBJ2-5; 15 bases map to TRBD2. Input material: peripheral blood. CDR3 DNA: TGCGCCAGCAGCTCGGGACTAGCGGGAGGTGGCGAGACCCAGTACTTC. Its translation: CASSSGLAGGGETQYF.